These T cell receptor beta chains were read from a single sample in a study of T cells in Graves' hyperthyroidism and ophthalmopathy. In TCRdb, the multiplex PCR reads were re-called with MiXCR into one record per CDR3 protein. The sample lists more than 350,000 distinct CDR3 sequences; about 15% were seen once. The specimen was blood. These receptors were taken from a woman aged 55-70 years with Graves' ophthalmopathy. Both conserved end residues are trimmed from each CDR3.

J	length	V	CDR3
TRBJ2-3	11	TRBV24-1	AAGTTSTDTQY
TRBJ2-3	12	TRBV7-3	ASSASTGVDTQY
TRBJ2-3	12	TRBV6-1	ASSVAGSTDTQY
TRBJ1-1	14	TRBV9	ASSEPSQGGTTEAF
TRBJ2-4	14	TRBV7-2	ASSPTSGSAKNIQY
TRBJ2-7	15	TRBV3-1	ASSQDGLAVYPGEQY
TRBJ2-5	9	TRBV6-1	ASTEGETQY
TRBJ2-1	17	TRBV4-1	ASSPRGRIDSSSYNEQF
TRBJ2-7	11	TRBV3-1	ASSQASLVEQY
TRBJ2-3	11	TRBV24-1	ATSVGSTDTQY
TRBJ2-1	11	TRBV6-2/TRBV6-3	ASSPRQRDEQF
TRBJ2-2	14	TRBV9	ASSVRAGANTGELF
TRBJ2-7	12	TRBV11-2	ASSPRPDAYEQY
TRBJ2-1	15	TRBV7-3	ASSPKRQGHSYNEQF
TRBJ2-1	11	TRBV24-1	ATRGESANEQF
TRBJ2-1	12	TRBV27	ASRPDHSYNEQF
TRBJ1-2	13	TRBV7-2	ASRSPGIWNYGYT
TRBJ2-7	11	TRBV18	ASSLPEWNEQY
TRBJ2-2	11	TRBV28	ASKTGGTGELF
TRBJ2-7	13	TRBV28	ASSFILAGTYEQY
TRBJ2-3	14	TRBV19	ASSTRTNRGTDTQY
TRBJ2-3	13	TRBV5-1	ASSLAAGATDTQY
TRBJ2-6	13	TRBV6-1	ASREHRSGANVLT
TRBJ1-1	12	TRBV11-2	ASSLVGGPTEAF
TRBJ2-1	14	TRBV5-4	ASSLGGLAGDNEQF
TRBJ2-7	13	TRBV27	ASRKRLAESYEQY
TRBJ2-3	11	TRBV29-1	SVQTGGTDTQY
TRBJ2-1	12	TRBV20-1	SARAASGYNEQF
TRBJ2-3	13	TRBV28	ASSIMGLQTDTQY
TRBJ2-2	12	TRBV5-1	ASSIQGHTGELF
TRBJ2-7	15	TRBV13	ASSSGPTKLISYEQY
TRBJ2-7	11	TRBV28	ASSLLKGDEQY
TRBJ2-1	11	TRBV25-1	ASSSTSGMEQF
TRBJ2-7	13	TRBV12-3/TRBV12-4	ASSLSSTSPYEQY
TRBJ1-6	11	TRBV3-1	ASSQVVDSPLH
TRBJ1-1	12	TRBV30	AWSAGQGYTEAF
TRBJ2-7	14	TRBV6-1	ASSIFLGGVTYEQY
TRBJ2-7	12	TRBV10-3	AIRPGLAGAEQY
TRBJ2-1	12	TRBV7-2	ASSFSVSYNEQF
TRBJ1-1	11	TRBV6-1	ASKEGINTEAF
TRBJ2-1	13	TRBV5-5	ASSRTSGEVREQF
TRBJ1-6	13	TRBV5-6	ASSLPAGSNSPLH
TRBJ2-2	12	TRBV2	ATREGSDTGELF
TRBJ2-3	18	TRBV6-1	ASSRTKGASSGTGQDTQY